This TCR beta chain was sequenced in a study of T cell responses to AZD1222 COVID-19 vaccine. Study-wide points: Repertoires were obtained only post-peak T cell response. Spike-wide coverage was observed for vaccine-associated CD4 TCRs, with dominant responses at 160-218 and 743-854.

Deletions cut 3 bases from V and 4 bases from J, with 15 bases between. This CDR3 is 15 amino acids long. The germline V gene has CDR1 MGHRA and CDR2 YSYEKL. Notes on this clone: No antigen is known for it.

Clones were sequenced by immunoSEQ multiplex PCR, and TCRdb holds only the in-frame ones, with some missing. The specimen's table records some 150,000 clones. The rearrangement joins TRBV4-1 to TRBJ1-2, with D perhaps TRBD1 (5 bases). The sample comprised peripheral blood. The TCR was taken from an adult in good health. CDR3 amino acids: CASSHRQGISYGYTF. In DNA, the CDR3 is TGCGCCAGCAGCCATCGTCAGGGTATCTCCTATGGCTACACCTTC.